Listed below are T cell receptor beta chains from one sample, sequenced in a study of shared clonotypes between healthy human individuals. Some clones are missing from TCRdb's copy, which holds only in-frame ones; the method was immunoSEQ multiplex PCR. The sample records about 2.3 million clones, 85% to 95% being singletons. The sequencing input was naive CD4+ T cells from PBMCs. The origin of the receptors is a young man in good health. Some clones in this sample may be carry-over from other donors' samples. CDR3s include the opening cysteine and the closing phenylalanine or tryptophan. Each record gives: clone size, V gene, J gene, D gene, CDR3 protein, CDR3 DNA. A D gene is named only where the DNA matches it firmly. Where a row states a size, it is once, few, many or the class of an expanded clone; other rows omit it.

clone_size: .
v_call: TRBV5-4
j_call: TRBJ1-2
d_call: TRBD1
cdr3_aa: CATGTGARGYTF
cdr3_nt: TGTGCCACCGGGACAGGGGCTAGAGGCTACACCTTC

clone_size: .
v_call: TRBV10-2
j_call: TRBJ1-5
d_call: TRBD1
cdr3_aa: CASRSGQGNQPQHF
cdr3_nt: TGCGCCAGCAGGAGTGGACAGGGGAACCAGCCCCAGCATTTT

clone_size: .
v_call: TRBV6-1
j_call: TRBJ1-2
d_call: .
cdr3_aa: CASSEARPNYGYTF
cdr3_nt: TGTGCCAGCAGTGAAGCCCGGCCTAACTATGGCTACACCTTC

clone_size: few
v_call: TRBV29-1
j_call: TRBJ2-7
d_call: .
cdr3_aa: CSVGAGKYEQYF
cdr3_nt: TGCAGCGTTGGGGCAGGAAAATACGAGCAGTACTTC

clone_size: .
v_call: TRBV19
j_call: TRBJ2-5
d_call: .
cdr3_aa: CASSISREKTQYF
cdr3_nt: TGTGCCAGTAGTATCTCCAGGGAGAAGACCCAGTACTTC

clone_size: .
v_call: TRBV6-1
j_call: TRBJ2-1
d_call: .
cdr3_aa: CASGSWGTSLNEQFF
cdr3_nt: TGTGCCAGCGGATCCTGGGGAACTTCCCTCAATGAGCAGTTCTTC

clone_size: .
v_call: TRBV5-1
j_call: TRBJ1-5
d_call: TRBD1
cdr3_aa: CASSLDGQGGYQPQHF
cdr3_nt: TGCGCCAGCAGCTTGGACGGGCAGGGGGGTTATCAGCCCCAGCATTTT

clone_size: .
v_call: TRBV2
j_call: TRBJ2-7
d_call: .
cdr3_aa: CASSWRAPYEQYF
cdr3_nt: TGTGCCAGCAGTTGGAGGGCCCCCTACGAGCAGTACTTC

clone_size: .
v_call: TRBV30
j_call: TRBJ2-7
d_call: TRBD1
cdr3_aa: CAWVRDRGHEQYF
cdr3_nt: TGTGCCTGGGTGAGGGACAGGGGACACGAGCAGTACTTC

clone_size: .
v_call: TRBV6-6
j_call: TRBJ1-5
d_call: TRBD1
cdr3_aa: CASRRDRGSNQPQHF
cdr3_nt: TGTGCCAGCAGGAGGGACAGGGGCAGCAATCAGCCCCAGCATTTT

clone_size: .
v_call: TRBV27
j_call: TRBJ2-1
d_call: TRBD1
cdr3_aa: CASSPGTGRVPPEQFF
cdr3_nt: TGTGCCAGCAGTCCCGGGACAGGGAGGGTCCCTCCTGAGCAGTTCTTC

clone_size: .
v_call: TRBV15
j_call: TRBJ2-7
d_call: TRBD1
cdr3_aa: CATSRGQGISYEQYF
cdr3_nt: TGTGCCACCAGCAGGGGACAGGGGATTTCCTACGAGCAGTACTTC

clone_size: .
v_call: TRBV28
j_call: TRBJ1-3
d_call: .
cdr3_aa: CASSPQGAGNTIYF
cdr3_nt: TGTGCCAGCAGTCCACAGGGAGCTGGAAACACCATATATTTT